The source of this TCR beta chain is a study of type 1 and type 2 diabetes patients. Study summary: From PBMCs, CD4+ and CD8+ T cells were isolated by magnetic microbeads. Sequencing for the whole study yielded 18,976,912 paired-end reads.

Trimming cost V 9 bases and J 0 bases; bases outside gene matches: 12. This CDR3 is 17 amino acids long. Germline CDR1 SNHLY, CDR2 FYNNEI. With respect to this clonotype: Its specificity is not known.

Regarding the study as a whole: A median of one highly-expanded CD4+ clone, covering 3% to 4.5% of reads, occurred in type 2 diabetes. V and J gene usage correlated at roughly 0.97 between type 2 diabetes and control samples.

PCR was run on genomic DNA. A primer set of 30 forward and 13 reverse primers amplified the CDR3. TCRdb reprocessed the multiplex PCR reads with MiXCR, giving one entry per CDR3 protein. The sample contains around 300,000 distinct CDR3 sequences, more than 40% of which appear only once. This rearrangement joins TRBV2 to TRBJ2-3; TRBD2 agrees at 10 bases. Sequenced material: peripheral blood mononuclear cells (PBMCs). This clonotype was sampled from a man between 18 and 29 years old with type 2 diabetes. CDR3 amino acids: CASSGRLKGTSTDTQYF. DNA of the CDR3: TGTGCCAGTAGCGGGAGGTTGAAAGGGACTAGCACAGATACGCAGTATTTT. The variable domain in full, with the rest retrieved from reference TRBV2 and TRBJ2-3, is EPEVTQTPSHQVTQMGQEVILRCVPISNHLYFYWYRQILGQKVEFLVSFYNNEISEKSEIFDDQFSVERPDGSNFTLKIRSTKLEDSAMYFCASSGRLKGTSTDTQYFGPGTRLTVL.